This TCR beta chain was identified during a study of T cells in Graves' hyperthyroidism and ophthalmopathy. CDR3 length equals 13 residues. The V gene lost 1 base and the J gene lost 3 bases, with 7 bases spanning the gap. CDR1 MDHEN and CDR2 SYDVKM come from the germline V gene. From RNA transcripts, TCR beta CDR3 regions were amplified. The TCR CDR3 was amplified in a first-round RT-PCR using the HTBI primer set. A single record per CDR3 protein comes from TCRdb applying MiXCR to the multiplex PCR reads. This table has around 620,000 distinct CDR3 sequences, around 16% appearing once. This clonotype appeared many times. Diagnoses were established using clinical symptoms, serum thyroxine and TRAb, thyroid ultrasound and orbital computed tomography.

V is TRBV28 and J is TRBJ2-7, with D unclear. The TCR was taken from a woman between 25 and 40 years old with Graves' hyperthyroidism. The source material was blood. CDR3 protein: CASSLSEIYEQYF. The CDR3 nucleotides are TGTGCCAGCAGTTTATCAGAGATCTACGAGCAGTACTTC.